This entry lists 21 T cell receptor beta chains sequenced from one sample in a study of CD4 T cells in relation to SARS-CoV-2 and coronaviruses. The antigens of these receptors remain unknown. Assay: immunoSEQ multiplex PCR; the TCRdb copy retains only in-frame clones and omits some. The table records about 36,000 clones, 77% of them present only once. Sequences were obtained from memory CD4+ T cells from PBMCs, cultured in vitro. These receptors originate from an adult with COVID-19.

CDR3 loop: CASSWGALTDTQYF. The CDR3 DNA follows: TGTGCCAGCAGCTGGGGGGCCCTCACAGATACGCAGTATTTT. The chain employs TRBV7-2 and TRBJ2-3; D could derive from TRBD1 or TRBD2 (6 bases each). CDR3 size: 14 residues. Trimming shortened V by 4 bases and J by 2 bases, and 10 bases separated the two germline ends. From germline, CDR1 is SGHTA and CDR2 FQGNSA.

This clone was seen once. V gene TRBV27 combines with J gene TRBJ2-1; no clear D gene. V was trimmed by 3 bases and J by 4 bases, leaving 10 bases between them. From germline, CDR1 is MNHEY and CDR2 SMNVEV (reference sequence). The CDR3 has 14 amino acids. The CDR3 reads CASSFRNPYNEQFF. CDR3 nucleotide sequence: TGTGCCAGCAGTTTCCGTAATCCTTACAATGAGCAGTTCTTC.

V usage is TRBV19 and J usage is TRBJ2-7; D is undetermined. The V end was cut by 0 bases, the J end by 6 bases, with 15 bases between. The CDR3 length is 15 residues. Per the germline V gene, CDR1 is LNHDA and CDR2 is SQIVND (reference sequence). CDR3 amino acids: CASSIDDRRRGEQYF. The CDR3 nucleotides are TGTGCCAGTAGTATAGATGATCGAAGGAGAGGCGAGCAGTACTTC.

The J gene is TRBJ2-1, the V gene TRBV9, with 9 nucleotides matching TRBD2. With V trimmed by 1 base and J by 6 bases, 8 bases remained unmatched. The CDR3 consists of 16 residues. Germline CDR1 SGDLS, CDR2 YYNGEE. The CDR3 is CASSVFSGLAFNEQFF. The CDR3 bases are TGTGCCAGCAGCGTATTCTCCGGACTAGCGTTCAATGAGCAGTTCTTC.

This clone was detected once. The J gene is TRBJ1-1, the V gene TRBV27; perhaps TRBD1 as D (6 bases). CDR1 and CDR2 (germline): MNHEY, SMNVEV (reference sequence). This CDR3 has 17 residues. V dropped 3 bases and J dropped 0 bases, with 17 bases sitting between them. The CDR3 DNA follows: TGTGCCAGCAGTTTGGCAGGGGCCACGAGAATGAACACTGAAGCTTTCTTT. The encoded protein is CASSLAGATRMNTEAFF.

This clone has more than one count but fewer than ten. The chain carries TRBV19 and TRBJ1-5; TRBD1 agrees at 8 bases. CDR3 length equals 17 residues. Germline assignment: CDR1 LNHDA and CDR2 SQIVND (reference sequence). Trimming cost V 7 bases and J 0 bases; bases outside gene matches: 11. The CDR3 protein is CASKTRQGNYSNQPQHF. The CDR3 nucleotides read TGTGCCAGTAAGACGAGACAGGGGAACTATAGCAATCAGCCCCAGCATTTT.

The rearrangement uses TRBV7-2 and TRBJ2-7, with D uncertain. The germline V and J ends were trimmed by 1 base and 3 bases, with 10 bases remaining between them. CDR1 SGHTA and CDR2 FQGNSA come from the germline V gene. The CDR3 is 14 amino acids. This CDR3 reads CASSLGGRIYEQYF. The CDR3 DNA sequence: TGTGCCAGCAGCTTAGGAGGCAGGATCTACGAGCAGTACTTC.

The chain is built from TRBV18 and TRBJ2-3; tentatively, D is TRBD1 (6 bases). Looked up from germline, CDR1 is KGHSH and CDR2 is LQKENI. The V gene lost 0 bases and the J gene lost 5 bases, with 9 bases spanning the gap. CDR3 length: 14 residues. CDR3 coding DNA: TGTGCCAGCTCACCACCGTCCAGGGGAGATACGCAGTATTTT. It yields the protein CASSPPSRGDTQYF.

The genes are TRBV10-3 and TRBJ2-5; D may be TRBD1 (6 bases). The CDR3 extends over 15 amino acids. Deletions cut 6 bases from V and 0 bases from J, with 14 bases between. Germline assignment: CDR1 ENHRY and CDR2 SYGVKD. The CDR3 is CAISREQGHQETQYF. In nucleotides, the CDR3 is TGTGCCATCAGCCGAGAACAGGGTCACCAAGAGACCCAGTACTTC.

For this clone: Mismatch with germline at one junction end may stem from a read error. The J gene is TRBJ2-3, the V gene TRBV7-2, with a possible D match to TRBD2 (6 bases). The CDR3 sequence is 13 residues long. Germline V lookup: CDR1 SGHTA, CDR2 FQGNSA. The CDR3 DNA reads as TGTGCCAGCAGTTTAGCGGTCACAGATACGCAGTATTTT. This gives the protein CASSLAVTDTQYF.

This clone was seen more than once but under ten times. CDR3 sequence reads: CASSLGSANYEQYF. CDR3 DNA sequence: TGCGCCAGCAGCTTGGGAAGCGCAAACTACGAGCAGTACTTC. The chain combines TRBV5-1 with TRBJ2-7, with no clear D. V was shortened by 0 bases and J by 3 bases, with 10 bases between the two germline ends. This CDR3 comprises 14 residues. CDR1 is SGHRS, CDR2 YFSETQ, per germline.

The rearrangement uses TRBV4-2 and TRBJ2-7, with a possible D match to TRBD2 (6 bases). The CDR3 consists of 15 residues. The V end lost 0 bases, the J end lost 3 bases, and 12 bases lay between the germline ends. Per the germline V gene, CDR1 is LGHNA and CDR2 is YNFKEQ. The CDR3 bases are TGTGCCAGCAGCCAAGAGGTGGTGGGACTCTACGAGCAGTACTTC. As protein: CASSQEVVGLYEQYF.

The chain is built from TRBV27 and TRBJ2-7; D call uncertain. The CDR3 sequence is 13 residues long. Germline V gives CDR1 MNHEY, CDR2 SMNVEV (reference sequence). V was pared by 4 bases and J by 0 bases, with 7 bases between. CDR3 protein: CASSSADSYEQYF. CDR3 bases: TGTGCCAGCAGTTCCGCCGACTCCTACGAGCAGTACTTC.

The chain joins TRBV30 to TRBJ2-2; D ambiguous. Trimming shortened V by 3 bases and J by 6 bases, and 11 bases separated the two germline ends. The germline CDR1 and CDR2 sequences are GTSNPN and SVGIG (reference sequence). The CDR3 is 13 residues long. The CDR3 loop is CAWSEESAGELFF. DNA for the CDR3: TGTGCCTGGAGCGAGGAAAGCGCCGGGGAGCTGTTTTTT.

This clone was observed a handful of times. The chain employs TRBV30 and TRBJ1-6; 7 bases agree with TRBD1. In germline, CDR1 is GTSNPN, CDR2 SVGIG (reference sequence). With 4 bases clipped from V and 1 base from J, the junction kept 4 bases outside the gene matches. The CDR3 runs 15 residues. The CDR3 coding sequence is TGTGCCTGGAAGTCAGGGGGATCCTATAATTCACCCCTCCACTTT. This translates into CAWKSGGSYNSPLHF.

This clone has a handful of counts. The chain uses TRBV19 and TRBJ1-6, with D perhaps TRBD1 (6 bases). This CDR3 contains 17 residues. CDR1 is LNHDA, CDR2 SQIVND, per germline (reference sequence). V dropped 4 bases and J dropped 10 bases, with 23 bases sitting between them. The CDR3, as DNA: TGTGCCAGTAGTACCTCCCACGGGGGCGGACGGGGATCACCCCTCCACTTT. Amino acids: CASSTSHGGGRGSPLHF. The full variable domain, completed using reference TRBV19 and TRBJ1-6, is DGGITQSPKYLFRKEGQNVTLSCEQNLNHDAMYWYRQDPGQGLRLIYYSQIVNDFQKGDIAEGYSVSREKKESFPLTVTSAQKNPTAFYLCASSTSHGGGRGSPLHFGNGTRLTVT.

The chain combines TRBV6-5 with TRBJ1-3; a weak D match, TRBD1 (6 bases). There are 16 residues in the CDR3. Between the trimmed V and J ends, which lost 0 bases and 2 bases, there was a span of 11 bases. In germline, CDR1 is MNHEY, CDR2 SVGAGI. Here the CDR3 reads CASSYSDRLAGNTIYF. In DNA, the CDR3 is TGTGCCAGCAGTTACTCGGACAGATTGGCTGGAAACACCATATATTTT.

This clone was seen more than once but under ten times. The chain links TRBV19 to TRBJ1-4; D is possibly TRBD1 (5 bases). Per the germline V gene, CDR1 is LNHDA and CDR2 is SQIVND (reference sequence). V was trimmed by 4 bases and J by 8 bases, leaving 14 bases between them. The CDR3 spans 14 residues. CDR3 nucleotides: TGTGCCAGTAGTAGGGGGACCCAGCAAGAAAAACTGTTTTTT. Its protein product is CASSRGTQQEKLFF.

This clone was counted only a few times. The J gene is TRBJ1-6, the V gene TRBV10-3; D is possibly TRBD1 (6 bases). There are 15 residues in the CDR3. Trimming left V 0 bases short and J 5 bases short, with 8 bases between. Germline V gene lookup returns CDR1 ENHRY and CDR2 SYGVKD. The CDR3 nucleotides are TGTGCCATCAGTGAGTCAGGGGGAGATAATTCACCCCTCCACTTT. It codes for CAISESGGDNSPLHF.

This sequence joins TRBV6-5 and TRBJ2-5, with D possibly matching TRBD2 (5 bases). Germline CDR1 and CDR2: MNHEY and SVGAGI. The CDR3 sequence is 14 residues long. The V end lost 8 bases, the J end lost 0 bases, and 13 bases lay between the germline ends. The CDR3 bases are TGTGCCAGCTCAAGAGGAGCGGACCAAGAGACCCAGTACTTC. The encoded protein is CASSRGADQETQYF.

This sequence joins TRBV7-2 and TRBJ1-4, with a tentative D call TRBD1 (6 bases). The CDR3 has 14 residues. The germline V and J ends were trimmed by 5 bases and 7 bases, with 14 bases remaining between them. CDR1 is SGHTA and CDR2 is FQGNSA in the germline V gene. In DNA, the CDR3 is TGTGCCAGCAGCCCAGGGGCGTTTGGTGAAAAACTGTTTTTT. As protein: CASSPGAFGEKLFF.